This T cell receptor (beta chain) derives from a study of blood T cell repertoires in COVID-19. Profiling relied on immunoSEQ multiplex PCR, and the TCRdb table lists in-frame clones only, not all of them. The repertoire includes around 400,000 clones, around 92% of them detected once, and 1.7% sits in the top ten. After removal of 4 bases from V and 5 bases from J, the junction contained 6 bases not matched to a gene. The CDR3 loop spans 15 amino acids. Germline CDR1 and CDR2: SGDLS and YYNGEE. The chain links TRBV9 to TRBJ1-6; 7 bases agree with TRBD1. The sample comprised PBMCs or T cells enriched from blood (not recorded which). The TCR originated in a woman younger than 45 who had recovered from COVID-19. The CDR3 region is CASSPRQGDNSPLHF. In DNA form, the CDR3 reads TGTGCCAGCAGCCCCCGACAGGGTGATAATTCACCCCTCCACTTT.